A selection of T cell receptor beta chains follows, all from one sample in a study of control samples from healthy donors and cancer patients. This table comes from immunoSEQ multiplex PCR, and its TCRdb copy is limited to in-frame clones, with some not included. Found here are around 12,000 clones, approximately 93% of them singletons; the top ten hold roughly 14%. Sequenced material: PBMCs. All receptors derive from an elderly man with lung cancer. CDR3s include the opening cysteine and the closing phenylalanine or tryptophan. A D gene is named only where the DNA matches it firmly. The size of a clone is reported for some rows only, either as once, few or many, or as a class for expanded clones.

CDR3 DNA	CDR3 protein	clone size	D gene	V gene	J gene
TGTGCCAGCAGCTCAGGGGGCAATCGGGAGCAGTACTTC	CASSSGGNREQYF	NA	TRBD1	TRBV7-2	TRBJ2-7
TGCGCCAGCAGCCAAACCCCTCTAGAGGGTGGGACCTACGAGCAGTACTTC	CASSQTPLEGGTYEQYF	NA	NA	TRBV4-3	TRBJ2-7
TGTGCCAGCAGTGAAGGCCGAGCCTACCAATACGAGCAGTACTTC	CASSEGRAYQYEQYF	NA	NA	TRBV2	TRBJ2-7
TGTGCCAGCAGTTACCCCGACATAGGGGTTGATACGCAGTATTTT	CASSYPDIGVDTQYF	NA	NA	TRBV6-2/TRBV6-3	TRBJ2-3
TGCGCCAGCAGCCAAGACGGGGCAAACCGCTTAAATGAGCAGTTCTTC	CASSQDGANRLNEQFF	NA	NA	TRBV4-1	TRBJ2-1
TGTGCCAGCAGCGCCCGGCGGGGGGGCAGCACAGATACGCAGTATTTT	CASSARRGGSTDTQYF	NA	TRBD2	TRBV7-2	TRBJ2-3
TGCGCCAGCAGCCTGGGACTAGCGAATTTATACAATGAGCAGTTCTTC	CASSLGLANLYNEQFF	NA	TRBD2	TRBV5-1	TRBJ2-1
TGTGCCATCAGCGCTGACAGCCCTATCAATCAGCCCCAGCATTTT	CAISADSPINQPQHF	NA	NA	TRBV10-3	TRBJ1-5
TGTGCCATCGACGGAAGCTCTGGGGCCAACGTCCTGACTTTC	CAIDGSSGANVLTF	once	NA	TRBV6-5	TRBJ2-6
TGTGCCAGCAGTTGGCCTAGCGGGGGGAACAATGAGCAGTTCTTC	CASSWPSGGNNEQFF	NA	TRBD2	TRBV28	TRBJ2-1
TGTGCCAGCAGCCTCGGGACAGGGGTGGGCAAAAACATTCAGTACTTC	CASSLGTGVGKNIQYF	NA	TRBD1	TRBV14	TRBJ2-4
TGTGCCACCAGCACCCGACAACGGACTGAAGCTTTCTTT	CATSTRQRTEAFF	NA	NA	TRBV15	TRBJ1-1
TGCGCCAGCAGCTTGGGGGATGTTAGCAATCAGCCCCAGCATTTT	CASSLGDVSNQPQHF	NA	NA	TRBV5-1	TRBJ1-5
TGTGCCAGCAGCCAATGGGGGAACACTGAAGCTTTCTTT	CASSQWGNTEAFF	once	NA	TRBV3-1/TRBV3-2	TRBJ1-1
TGCGCCAGCAGCTTGGATAGGCTTGAAGCTTTCTTT	CASSLDRLEAFF	NA	NA	TRBV5-1	TRBJ1-1
TGTGCCAGCAGCTTGGCCTTAGCGGGGGGAAGCACAGATACGCAGTATTTT	CASSLALAGGSTDTQYF	NA	TRBD2	TRBV5-4	TRBJ2-3
TGTGCCAGCAGCCAAGGCGGACTCACAACTAATGAAAAACTGTTTTTT	CASSQGGLTTNEKLFF	once	NA	TRBV7-7	TRBJ1-4
TGTGCCAGCAGCTTAGATCTGGGAGGGGCCAACGTCCTGACTTTC	CASSLDLGGANVLTF	NA	NA	TRBV11-3	TRBJ2-6
TGTGCCACCAGTGATCCGGGACAGGGCCTCTATGGCTACACCTTC	CATSDPGQGLYGYTF	NA	TRBD1	TRBV24-1	TRBJ1-2
TGTGCCAGCATTCTGAAGGGGGGGCGCCAGGAGACCCAGTACTTC	CASILKGGRQETQYF	NA	NA	TRBV2	TRBJ2-5
TGTGCCAGCAGTGACACAGGGCTGAACACTGAAGCTTTCTTT	CASSDTGLNTEAFF	NA	NA	TRBV6-1	TRBJ1-1
TGTGCCAGCAGTTTTAATCGGGACGGGTACGAGCAGTACTTC	CASSFNRDGYEQYF	NA	NA	TRBV27	TRBJ2-7
TGTGCCAGCAGCCAAGATGGGCAGGGTTGGAATCAGCCCCAGCATTTT	CASSQDGQGWNQPQHF	NA	NA	TRBV3-1/TRBV3-2	TRBJ1-5
TGTGCCAGCAGCGTAGCTACTACTAGCGGGGGGGTATACAATGAGCAGTTCTTC	CASSVATTSGGVYNEQFF	NA	TRBD2	TRBV9	TRBJ2-1
TGTGCCAGCAGATTGTCGGGACAGCGTAATGAAAAACTGTTTTTT	CASRLSGQRNEKLFF	NA	TRBD1	TRBV5-5	TRBJ1-4
TGTGCCAGCAGAATAGGGGGCGCGGAGAATGGCTACACCTTC	CASRIGGAENGYTF	NA	TRBD1	TRBV5-4	TRBJ1-2
TGTGCCACCAGCAGAGAAAGGGGGTCGGACTATGGCTACACCTTC	CATSRERGSDYGYTF	once	NA	TRBV15	TRBJ1-2
TGTGCCAGCAGCTCACCATGGAATCTGGGGGGCGAGGCGAACACTGAAGCTTTCTTT	CASSSPWNLGGEANTEAFF	NA	NA	TRBV11-2	TRBJ1-1
TGTGCCACCAGCACGGGGGGACAGGGTAACGAGCAGTTCTTC	CATSTGGQGNEQFF	NA	TRBD1	TRBV15	TRBJ2-1
TGCAGCGCCCCCGACGGGGTCGGGGAGCAGTTCTTC	CSAPDGVGEQFF	NA	NA	TRBV29-1	TRBJ2-1
TGCGCCAGCAGCTTTACAGGTCAGAGGGGCGAGCAGTACTTC	CASSFTGQRGEQYF	NA	NA	TRBV5-1	TRBJ2-7
TGTGCCAGCAGCTTAGTACGACAGGGAAAACTGTTTTTT	CASSLVRQGKLFF	NA	TRBD1	TRBV11-2	TRBJ1-4
TGTGCCAGCAGCGTAGGACTAGCGGGGCGGGACGAGACCCAGTACTTC	CASSVGLAGRDETQYF	NA	TRBD2	TRBV9	TRBJ2-5
TGTGCCAGCAGTGCTCAGGGGGCTAGCGAAAAACTGTTTTTT	CASSAQGASEKLFF	NA	TRBD1	TRBV2	TRBJ1-4
TGTGCCAGCAGCCACCAGGGCGCGGGAGAAAAACTGTTTTTT	CASSHQGAGEKLFF	NA	NA	TRBV27	TRBJ1-4
TGTGCCAGCAGCGCCAAGGACAGGAGCCTAGGAAAACTGTTTTTT	CASSAKDRSLGKLFF	NA	TRBD1	TRBV9	TRBJ1-4
TGTGCCAGCAGTGAAGAGGAGGCGGGGATCCAGTTCTTC	CASSEEEAGIQFF	NA	NA	TRBV6-4	TRBJ2-1
TGTGCCAGCAGCTTAACTGTGACGAACACTGAAGCTTTCTTT	CASSLTVTNTEAFF	NA	NA	TRBV7-3	TRBJ1-1
TGTGCCAGTAGTATCCAGACAGGGGACACCGGGGAGCTGTTTTTT	CASSIQTGDTGELFF	NA	TRBD1	TRBV19	TRBJ2-2
TGCGCCAGCAGCTTCCAGACAGGGGCCTTTAGCAATCAGCCCCAGCATTTT	CASSFQTGAFSNQPQHF	NA	TRBD1	TRBV5-1	TRBJ1-5
TGTGCCAGCAGTTTAGGGGGTAACTATGGCTACACCTTC	CASSLGGNYGYTF	NA	NA	TRBV28	TRBJ1-2
TGCGCCAGCAGCTTGGGACAGGGAGTGGAAAAACTGTTTTTT	CASSLGQGVEKLFF	NA	TRBD1	TRBV5-1	TRBJ1-4
TGTGCCAGCAGCCAAGTATCCAGGGCCGGGAGCAATGAGCAGTTCTTC	CASSQVSRAGSNEQFF	NA	NA	TRBV4-2	TRBJ2-1
TGCGCCAGCAGCTTGGGTATCCAGGGGGAAGGGGAGACCCAGTACTTC	CASSLGIQGEGETQYF	NA	TRBD1	TRBV5-1	TRBJ2-5
TGTGCCAGCAGTTTGAGACAGGGTGGTGGCTACACCTTC	CASSLRQGGGYTF	NA	TRBD1	TRBV12-3/TRBV12-4	TRBJ1-2
TGTGCCAGCAGCTCACCGCAGGGGGTGTTAGACGAGCAGTACTTC	CASSSPQGVLDEQYF	NA	TRBD1	TRBV7-9	TRBJ2-7
TGTGCCAGCACCGGACTAGCGGGGACCGGGGAGCTGTTTTTT	CASTGLAGTGELFF	once	TRBD2	TRBV18	TRBJ2-2
TGTGCCAGCAGCTTAGGACCCCGAGACACCGGGGAGCTGTTTTTT	CASSLGPRDTGELFF	NA	NA	TRBV7-2	TRBJ2-2
TGTGCCATCGCTGAGACTAGCGGGGGCGGCATTCAGTACTTC	CAIAETSGGGIQYF	NA	TRBD2	TRBV10-3	TRBJ2-4